These 13 T cell receptor beta chains came from one sample sequenced in a study of vaccination and CD4 T cells after COVID-19 (dated by TCRdb to the early 2020s). The library was prepared using PCR. Instrument used: Illumina iSeq 100. At the Johns Hopkins FTIC core, DNA from the cultured CD4+ T cells underwent TCR sequencing with the Oncomine TCR Beta short-read assay. TCRdb reprocessed the public reads (quality trimming at Q25 with fastp, clone calling with MiXCR) and kept in-frame beta chains. Here each entry gathers all rows of one CDR3 protein and keeps the most common genes and DNA. The sample has about 7,200 distinct CDR3 sequences on record, around a third of them singletons. The top ten clones comprise 29% of the sample. The antigens for these receptors are not known. In the paper's terms, the treatment or condition label means: roughly 11-day PBMC culture with coronavirus spike peptide pools or control peptides (ViraFEST assay). CD4+ T cells from unexposed donors were collected before the COVID-19 pandemic (2011-2018).

Sequencing used CD4+ T cells from blood, cultured in vitro. The receptors here all came from a human donor in good health.

V gene TRBV10-3 combines with J gene TRBJ1-2, with D possibly TRBD1 on 6 matching bases. This CDR3 is built from 12 residues. V was clipped by 9 bases and J by 4 bases, with 12 bases between them. CDR1 and CDR2 from the germline V gene are ENHRY and SYGVKD. The DNA for the CDR3 is TGTGCCATTAGACAGGAGGGCTATGGCTACACCTTC. Translation: CAIRQEGYGYTF.

This clonotype was observed a few times. V gene TRBV20-1 combines with J gene TRBJ1-4; D is uncertain. Germline assignment: CDR1 DFQATT and CDR2 SNEGSKA (reference sequence). V was trimmed by 7 bases and J by 8 bases, leaving 20 bases between them. The CDR3 length is 14 residues. CDR3 sequence (DNA): TGCAGTGTTATGACCGGACCACACAACGAAAAACTGTTTTTT. Translating it yields CSVMTGPHNEKLFF.

The chain employs TRBV11-2 and TRBJ2-5, with 11 bases lining up with TRBD2. Germline CDR1 SGHAT, CDR2 FQNNGV. This CDR3 comprises 18 residues. After removal of 7 bases from V and 1 base from J, the junction contained 14 bases not matched to a gene. The DNA of the CDR3 is TGTGCCAGCAACCGCAAAAGTTTCACTAGCGGGGGCCAAGAGACCCAGTACTTC. Its translation is CASNRKSFTSGGQETQYF.

V usage is TRBV5-1 and J usage is TRBJ1-2, with D uncertain. Germline assignment: CDR1 SGHRS and CDR2 YFSETQ. V shed 5 bases and J shed 3 bases, with 11 bases lying between them. The CDR3 has 13 residues. The CDR3 region is CASSQTEDYGYTF. For the CDR3, the DNA is TGCGCCAGCAGTCAAACAGAAGACTATGGCTACACCTTC.

This clonotype turned up a few times. The rearrangement uses TRBV10-1 and TRBJ2-2, with D possibly matching TRBD1 (5 bases). V dropped 4 bases and J dropped 5 bases, with 8 bases sitting between them. Germline values: CDR1 WNHNN, CDR2 SYGVQD (reference sequence). The CDR3 runs 13 residues. DNA of the CDR3: TGCGCCAGCAGTGGACAGATGACCGGGGAGCTGTTTTTT. Its protein product is CASSGQMTGELFF.

This clonotype has more than one count but fewer than ten. The chain joins TRBV20-1 to TRBJ1-3, with a possible D match to TRBD1 (5 bases). The V end was cut by 0 bases, the J end by 0 bases, with 12 bases between. The germline gives CDR1 DFQATT, CDR2 SNEGSKA (reference sequence). The CDR3 totals 16 residues. The CDR3 region is CSARDGGSSSGNTIYF. As DNA, the CDR3 is TGCAGTGCTAGAGATGGGGGGTCCTCCTCTGGAAACACCATATATTTT.

J is TRBJ1-2 and V is TRBV7-9, with TRBD1 matching over 9 bases. This CDR3 is 17 amino acids long. The germline gives CDR1 SEHNR, CDR2 FQNEAQ (reference sequence). The trim removed 5 bases at V and 6 bases at J, leaving 16 bases unmatched. The CDR3 sequence: CASSERTGAPLDNGYTF. For the CDR3, the DNA is TGTGCCAGCAGCGAGCGGACAGGGGCCCCTCTGGATAATGGCTACACCTTC.

The gene calls are TRBV27 and TRBJ2-7; D is ambiguous. The CDR3 spans 13 residues. Deletions cut 5 bases from V and 2 bases from J, with 10 bases between. CDR1 MNHEY and CDR2 SMNVEV come from the germline V gene (reference sequence). The CDR3 spells CASSGLGPYEQYF. For the CDR3, the DNA is TGTGCCAGCAGTGGGCTAGGACCCTACGAGCAGTACTTC.

In its sample, this clonotype was seen a few times. This rearrangement joins TRBV6-1 to TRBJ1-5, with D possibly being TRBD1 (5 bases). The CDR3 totals 13 residues. The germline V gene has CDR1 MNHNS and CDR2 SASEGT. Trimming removed 10 bases at V and 0 bases at J, with 10 bases between. The CDR3 nucleotides read TGTGCCACCTACAGGTTTAGCAATCAGCCCCAGCATTTT. This sequence encodes CATYRFSNQPQHF.

In its sample, this clonotype was seen a few times. This rearrangement joins TRBV30 to TRBJ2-7, with TRBD2 matching 10 bases. Germline V CDR1 and CDR2: GTSNPN, SVGIG (reference sequence). The CDR3 is made up of 12 amino acids. Trimming took 4 bases from V and 3 from J; bases not matched to a gene: 0. For the CDR3, the DNA is TGTGCCTGGACTAGCGGGGGCTACGAGCAGTACTTC. This gives the protein CAWTSGGYEQYF.

This clonotype was recorded once. The V gene is TRBV10-1, the J gene TRBJ2-5; 10 bases are shared with TRBD2. The CDR3 has 13 amino acids. In germline, CDR1 is WNHNN, CDR2 SYGVQD (reference sequence). Unmatched junction bases numbered 1, after V lost 2 bases and J lost 7 bases. CDR3 in DNA: TGCGCCAGCAGTGAGGCTAGCGGGGGGACCCAGTACTTC. Encoded protein: CASSEASGGTQYF.

V is TRBV20-1 and J is TRBJ1-5, with a weak D call TRBD1 (5 bases). Trimming shortened V by 6 bases and J by 8 bases, and 17 bases separated the two germline ends. CDR3 length equals 13 residues. Germline V gene data show CDR1 as DFQATT and CDR2 as SNEGSKA (reference sequence). CDR3 loop: CSAGPGPNKPQHF. Written as DNA, the CDR3 is TGCAGTGCCGGCCCGGGACCAAATAAGCCCCAGCATTTT.

The chain carries TRBV6-2 or TRBV6-3 and TRBJ2-3; tentatively, D is TRBD1 (6 bases). The V gene's germline CDR1 is MNHEY and CDR2 SVGEGT. This CDR3 has 13 residues. Trimming stripped 7 bases from V and 6 bases from J, with 14 bases between. CDR3 protein: CASTRTGSDTQYF. CDR3 bases: TGTGCCAGCACTCGTACAGGGTCGGATACGCAGTATTTT.